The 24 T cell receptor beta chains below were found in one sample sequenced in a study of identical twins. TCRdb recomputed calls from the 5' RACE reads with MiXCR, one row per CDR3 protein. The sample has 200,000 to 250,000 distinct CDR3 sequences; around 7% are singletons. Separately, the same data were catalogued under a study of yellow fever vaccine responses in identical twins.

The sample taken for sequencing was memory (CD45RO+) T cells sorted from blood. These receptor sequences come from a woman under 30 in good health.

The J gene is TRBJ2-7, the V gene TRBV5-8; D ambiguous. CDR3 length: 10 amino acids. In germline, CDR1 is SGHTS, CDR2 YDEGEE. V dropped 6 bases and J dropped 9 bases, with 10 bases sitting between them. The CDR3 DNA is TGTGCCAGCACCCCCTCGGGGCAGTACTTC. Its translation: CASTPSGQYF.

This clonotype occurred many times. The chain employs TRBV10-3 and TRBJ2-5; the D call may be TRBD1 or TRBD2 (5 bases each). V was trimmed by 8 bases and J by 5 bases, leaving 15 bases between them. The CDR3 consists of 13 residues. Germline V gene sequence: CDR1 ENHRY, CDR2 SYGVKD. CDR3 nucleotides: TGTGCCATCGCTGGGACCCCAGGGGAGACCCAGTACTTC. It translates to CAIAGTPGETQYF.

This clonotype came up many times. CDR3: CSVWGQGTLSYNSPLHF. The CDR3 DNA reads as TGCAGTGTATGGGGACAGGGGACACTCTCCTATAATTCACCCCTCCACTTT. This sequence joins TRBV20-1 and TRBJ1-6, with 10 bases identical to TRBD1. V was clipped by 7 bases and J by 0 bases; unmatched bases: 9. The CDR3 spans 17 residues. Germline-derived CDR1 and CDR2 are DFQATT and SNEGSKA (reference sequence).

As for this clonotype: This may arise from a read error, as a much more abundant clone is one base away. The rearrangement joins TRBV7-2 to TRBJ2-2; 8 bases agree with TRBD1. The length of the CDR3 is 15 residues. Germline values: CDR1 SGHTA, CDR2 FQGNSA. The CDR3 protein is CASSPGGTNTGKLFF. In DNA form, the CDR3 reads TGTGCCAGCAGCCCAGGGGGCACCAACACCGGGAAGCTGTTTTTT. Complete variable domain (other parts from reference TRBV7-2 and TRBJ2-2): GAGVSQSPSNKVTEKGKDVELRCDPISGHTALYWYRQSLGQGLEFLIYFQGNSAPDKSGLPSDRFSAERTGGSVSTLTIQRTQQEDSAVYLCASSPGGTNTGKLFFGEGSRLTVL.

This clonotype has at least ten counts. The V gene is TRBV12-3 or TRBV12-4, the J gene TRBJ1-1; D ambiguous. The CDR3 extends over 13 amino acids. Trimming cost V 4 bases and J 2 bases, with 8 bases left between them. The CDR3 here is CASSYVGNTEAFF. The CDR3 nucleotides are TGTGCCAGCAGTTACGTGGGTAACACTGAAGCTTTCTTT.

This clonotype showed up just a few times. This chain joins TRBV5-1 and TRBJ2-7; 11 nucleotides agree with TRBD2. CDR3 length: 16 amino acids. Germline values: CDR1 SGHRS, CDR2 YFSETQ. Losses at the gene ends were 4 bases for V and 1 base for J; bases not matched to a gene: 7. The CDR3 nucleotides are TGCGCCAGCAGCCCTCCCGGACTAGCGGGTTCCTACGAGCAGTACTTC. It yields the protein CASSPPGLAGSYEQYF.

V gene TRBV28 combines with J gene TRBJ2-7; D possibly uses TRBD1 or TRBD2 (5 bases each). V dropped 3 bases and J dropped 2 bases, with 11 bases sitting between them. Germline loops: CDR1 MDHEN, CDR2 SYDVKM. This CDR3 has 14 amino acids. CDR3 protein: CASSFLRGPYEQYF. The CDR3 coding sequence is TGTGCCAGCAGTTTTCTGAGGGGTCCCTACGAGCAGTACTTC.

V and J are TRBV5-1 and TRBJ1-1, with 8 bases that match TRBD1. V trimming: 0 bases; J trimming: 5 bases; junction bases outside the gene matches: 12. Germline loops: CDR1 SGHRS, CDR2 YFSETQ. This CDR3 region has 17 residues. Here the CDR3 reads CASSLEQVVQGATEAFF. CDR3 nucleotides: TGCGCCAGCAGCTTGGAGCAGGTGGTGCAGGGGGCAACTGAAGCTTTCTTT.

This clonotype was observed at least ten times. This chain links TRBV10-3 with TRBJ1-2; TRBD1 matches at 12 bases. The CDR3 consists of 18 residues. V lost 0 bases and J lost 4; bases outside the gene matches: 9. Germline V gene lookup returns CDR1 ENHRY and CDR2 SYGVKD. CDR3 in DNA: TGTGCCATCAGTGAGTCCAGGGGGACAGGGGGCGTCAGCTATGGCTACACCTTC. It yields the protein CAISESRGTGGVSYGYTF.

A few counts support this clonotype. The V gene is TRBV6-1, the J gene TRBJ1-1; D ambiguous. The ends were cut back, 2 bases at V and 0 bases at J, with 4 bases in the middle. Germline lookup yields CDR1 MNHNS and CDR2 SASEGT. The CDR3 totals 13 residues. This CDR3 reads CASSEWVNTEAFF. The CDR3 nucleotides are TGTGCCAGCAGTGAATGGGTGAACACTGAAGCTTTCTTT.

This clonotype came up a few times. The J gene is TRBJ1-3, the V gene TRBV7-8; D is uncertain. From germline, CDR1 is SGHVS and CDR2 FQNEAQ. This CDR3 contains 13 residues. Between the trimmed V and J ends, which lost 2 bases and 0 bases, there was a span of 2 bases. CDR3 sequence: CASSLLSGNTIYF. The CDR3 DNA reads TGTGCCAGCAGCTTACTCTCTGGAAACACCATATATTTT.

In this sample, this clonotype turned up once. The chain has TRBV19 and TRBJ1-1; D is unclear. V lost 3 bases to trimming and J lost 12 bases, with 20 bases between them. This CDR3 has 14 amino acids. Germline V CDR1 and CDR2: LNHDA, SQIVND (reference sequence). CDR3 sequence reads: CASSIVGRYDAPFF. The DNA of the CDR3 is TGTGCCAGTAGTATTGTAGGTCGCTACGACGCACCTTTCTTT.

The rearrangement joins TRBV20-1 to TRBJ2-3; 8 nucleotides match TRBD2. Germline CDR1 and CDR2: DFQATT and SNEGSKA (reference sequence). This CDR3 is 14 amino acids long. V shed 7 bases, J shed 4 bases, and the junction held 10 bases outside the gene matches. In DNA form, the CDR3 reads TGCAGTGGGGGTTTAGCGGGGTACCCAGATACGCAGTATTTT. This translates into CSGGLAGYPDTQYF.

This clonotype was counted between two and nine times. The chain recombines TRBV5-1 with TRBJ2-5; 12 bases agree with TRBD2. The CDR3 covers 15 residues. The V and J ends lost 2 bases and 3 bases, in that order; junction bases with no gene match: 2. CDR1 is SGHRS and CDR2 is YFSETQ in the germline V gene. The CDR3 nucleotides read TGCGCCAGCAGCTTACGACTAGCGGGGGAAGAGACCCAGTACTTC. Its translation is CASSLRLAGEETQYF.

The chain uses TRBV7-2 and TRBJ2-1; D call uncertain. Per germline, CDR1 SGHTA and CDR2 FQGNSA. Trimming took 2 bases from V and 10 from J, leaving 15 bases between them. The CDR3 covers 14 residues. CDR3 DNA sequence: TGTGCCAGCAGCTTATCGGGCGGTTTGGGGGAGCAGTTCTTC. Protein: CASSLSGGLGEQFF.

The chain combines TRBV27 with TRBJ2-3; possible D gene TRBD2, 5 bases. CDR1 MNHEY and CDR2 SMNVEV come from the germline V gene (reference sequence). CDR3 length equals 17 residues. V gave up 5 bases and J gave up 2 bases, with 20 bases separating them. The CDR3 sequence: CASSPWVGGGSTDTQYF. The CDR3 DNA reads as TGTGCCAGCAGTCCCTGGGTAGGTGGCGGGTCCACAGATACGCAGTATTTT.

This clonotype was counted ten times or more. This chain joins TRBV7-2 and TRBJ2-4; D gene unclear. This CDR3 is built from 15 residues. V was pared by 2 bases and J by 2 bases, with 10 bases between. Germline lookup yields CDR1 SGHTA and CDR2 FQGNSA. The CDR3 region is CASSLSAQTKNIQYF. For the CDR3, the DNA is TGTGCCAGCAGCTTAAGTGCGCAAACCAAAAACATTCAGTACTTC. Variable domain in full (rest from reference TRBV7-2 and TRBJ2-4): GAGVSQSPSNKVTEKGKDVELRCDPISGHTALYWYRQSLGQGLEFLIYFQGNSAPDKSGLPSDRFSAERTGGSVSTLTIQRTQQEDSAVYLCASSLSAQTKNIQYFGAGTRLSVL.

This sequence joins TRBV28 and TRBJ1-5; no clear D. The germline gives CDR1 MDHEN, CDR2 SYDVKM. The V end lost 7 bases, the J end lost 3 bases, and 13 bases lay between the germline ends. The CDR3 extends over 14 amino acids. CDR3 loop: CASTPRGPNQPQHF. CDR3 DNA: TGTGCCAGCACCCCTCGAGGGCCCAATCAGCCCCAGCATTTT.

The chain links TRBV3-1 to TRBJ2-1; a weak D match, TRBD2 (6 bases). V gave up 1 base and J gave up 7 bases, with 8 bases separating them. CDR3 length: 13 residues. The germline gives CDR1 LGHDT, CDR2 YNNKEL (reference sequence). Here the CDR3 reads CASSQGTKNEQFF. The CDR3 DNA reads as TGTGCCAGCAGCCAAGGGACTAAAAATGAGCAGTTCTTC.

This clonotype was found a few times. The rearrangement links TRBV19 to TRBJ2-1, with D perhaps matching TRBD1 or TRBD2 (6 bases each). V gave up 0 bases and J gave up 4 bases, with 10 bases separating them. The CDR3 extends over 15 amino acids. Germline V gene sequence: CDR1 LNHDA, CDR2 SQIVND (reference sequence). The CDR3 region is CASSIETGGYNEQFF. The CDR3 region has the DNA TGTGCCAGTAGTATAGAGACAGGAGGGTACAATGAGCAGTTCTTC.

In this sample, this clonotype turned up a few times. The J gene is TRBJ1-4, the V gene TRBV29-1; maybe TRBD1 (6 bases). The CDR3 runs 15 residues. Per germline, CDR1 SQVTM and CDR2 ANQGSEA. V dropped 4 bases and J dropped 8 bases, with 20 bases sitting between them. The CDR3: CSVALPGAASEKLFF. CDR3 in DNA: TGCAGCGTTGCCCTCCCGGGGGCTGCATCCGAAAAACTGTTTTTT.

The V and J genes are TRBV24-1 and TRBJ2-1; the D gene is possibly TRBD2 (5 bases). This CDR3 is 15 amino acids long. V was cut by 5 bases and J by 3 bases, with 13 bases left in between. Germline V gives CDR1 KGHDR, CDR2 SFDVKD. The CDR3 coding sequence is TGTGCCACCAGTGGCCGGACTGGGGACTACAATGAGCAGTTCTTC. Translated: CATSGRTGDYNEQFF.

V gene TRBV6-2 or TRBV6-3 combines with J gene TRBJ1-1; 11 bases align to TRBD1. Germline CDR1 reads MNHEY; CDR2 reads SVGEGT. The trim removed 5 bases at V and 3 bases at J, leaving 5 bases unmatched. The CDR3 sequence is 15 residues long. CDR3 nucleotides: TGTGCCAGCAGTAGCCCGGGACAGGGGGACACTGAAGCTTTCTTT. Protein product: CASSSPGQGDTEAFF.

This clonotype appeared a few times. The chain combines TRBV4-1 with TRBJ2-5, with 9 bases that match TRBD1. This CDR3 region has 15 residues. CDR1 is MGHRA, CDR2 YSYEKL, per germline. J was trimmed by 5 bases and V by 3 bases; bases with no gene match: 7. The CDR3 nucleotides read TGCGCCAGCAGCCAGGGACAGGGTGCTTCCGAGACCCAGTACTTC. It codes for CASSQGQGASETQYF.